This TCR beta chain was identified during a study of shared clonotypes between healthy human individuals. Trimming removed 1 base from V and 9 bases from J, with 10 bases in between. In germline, CDR1 is SGHTA, CDR2 FQGNSA. The CDR3 sequence is 13 residues long. Terminally differentiated effector memory CD45RA+ cells were excluded by CCR7 positive selection of CD45RO-negative cells. Sequenced by immunoSEQ multiplex PCR; TCRdb stores in-frame clones only, minus some. The top ten clones hold approximately 0.12% of a sample with 500,000 to 700,000 clones, about 95% of them seen once. Sequences were obtained from naive CD8+ T cells sorted from blood. This sequence joins TRBV7-2 and TRBJ2-1; a weak D match, TRBD1 (5 bases). The clonotype was recovered from a woman under 40 in good health. CDR3 sequence: CASSLVGPGEQFF. The CDR3 nucleotides read TGTGCCAGCAGCTTAGTGGGGCCAGGTGAGCAGTTCTTC.